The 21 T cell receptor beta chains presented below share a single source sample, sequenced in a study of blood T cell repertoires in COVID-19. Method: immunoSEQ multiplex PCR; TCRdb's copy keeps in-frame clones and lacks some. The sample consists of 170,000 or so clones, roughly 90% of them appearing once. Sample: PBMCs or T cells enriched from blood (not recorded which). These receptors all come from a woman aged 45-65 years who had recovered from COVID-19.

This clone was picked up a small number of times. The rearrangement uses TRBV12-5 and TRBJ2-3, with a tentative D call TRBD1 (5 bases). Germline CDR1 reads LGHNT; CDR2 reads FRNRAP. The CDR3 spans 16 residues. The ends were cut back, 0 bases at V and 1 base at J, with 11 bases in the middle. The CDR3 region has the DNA TGTGCTAGTGGTTTGGTTATGGGGCAAGGCACAGATACGCAGTATTTT. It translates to CASGLVMGQGTDTQYF.

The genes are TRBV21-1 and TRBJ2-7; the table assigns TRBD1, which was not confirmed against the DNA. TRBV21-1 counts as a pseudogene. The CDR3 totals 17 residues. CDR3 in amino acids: CASSKASRDRRPYEQYF. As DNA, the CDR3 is TGTGCCAGCAGCAAAGCGTCTAGGGACAGGAGACCCTACGAGCAGTACTTC.

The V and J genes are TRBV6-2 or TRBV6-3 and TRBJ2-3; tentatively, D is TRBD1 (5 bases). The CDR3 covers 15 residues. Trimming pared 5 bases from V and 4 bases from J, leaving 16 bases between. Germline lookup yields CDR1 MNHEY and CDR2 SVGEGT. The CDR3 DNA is TGTGCCAGCAGTGTACAGGCGGAAGGGGCAGATACGCAGTATTTT. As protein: CASSVQAEGADTQYF.

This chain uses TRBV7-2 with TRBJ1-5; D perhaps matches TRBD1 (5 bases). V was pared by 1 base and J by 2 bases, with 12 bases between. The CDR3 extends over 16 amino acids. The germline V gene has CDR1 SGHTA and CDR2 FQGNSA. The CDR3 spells CASSLVARAGNQPQHF. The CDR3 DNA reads TGTGCCAGCAGCTTAGTTGCCAGGGCCGGCAATCAGCCCCAGCATTTT.

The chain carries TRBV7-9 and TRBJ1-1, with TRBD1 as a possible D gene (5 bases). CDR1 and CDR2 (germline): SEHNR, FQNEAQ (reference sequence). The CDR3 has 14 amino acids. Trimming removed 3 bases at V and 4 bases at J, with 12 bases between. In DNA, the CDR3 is TGTGCCAGCAGCTTCCTATTACAGGTCACTGAAGCTTTCTTT. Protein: CASSFLLQVTEAFF.

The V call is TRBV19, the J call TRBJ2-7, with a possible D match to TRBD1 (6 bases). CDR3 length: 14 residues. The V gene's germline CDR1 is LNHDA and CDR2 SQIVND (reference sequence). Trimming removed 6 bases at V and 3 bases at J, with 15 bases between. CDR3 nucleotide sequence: TGTGCCAGTAGCCTCTGGGGGCAGAACTACGAGCAGTACTTC. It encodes CASSLWGQNYEQYF.

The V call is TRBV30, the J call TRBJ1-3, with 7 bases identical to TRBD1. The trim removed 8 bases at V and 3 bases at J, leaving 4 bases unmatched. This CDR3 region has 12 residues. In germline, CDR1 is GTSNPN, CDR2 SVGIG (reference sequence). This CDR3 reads CAQTGYGNTIYF. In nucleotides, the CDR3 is TGTGCCCAGACAGGGTATGGAAACACCATATATTTT.

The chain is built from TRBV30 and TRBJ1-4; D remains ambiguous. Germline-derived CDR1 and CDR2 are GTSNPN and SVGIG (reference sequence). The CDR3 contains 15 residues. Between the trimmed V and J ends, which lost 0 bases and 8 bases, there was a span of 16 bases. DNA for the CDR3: TGTGCCTGGAGTGTGGCGGGGTTGAGGGAGGAAAAACTGTTTTTT. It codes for CAWSVAGLREEKLFF. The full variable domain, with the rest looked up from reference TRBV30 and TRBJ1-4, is SQTIHQWPATLVQPVGSPLSLECTVEGTSNPNLYWYRQAAGRGLQLLFYSVGIGQISSEVPQNLSASRPQDRQFILSSKKLLLSDSGFYLCAWSVAGLREEKLFFGSGTQLSVL.

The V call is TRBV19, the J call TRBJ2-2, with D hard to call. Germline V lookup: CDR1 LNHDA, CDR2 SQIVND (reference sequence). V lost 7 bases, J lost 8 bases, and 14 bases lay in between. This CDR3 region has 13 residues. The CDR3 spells CASNHRVSGELFF. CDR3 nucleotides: TGTGCCAGTAATCATCGGGTCTCGGGGGAGCTGTTTTTT.

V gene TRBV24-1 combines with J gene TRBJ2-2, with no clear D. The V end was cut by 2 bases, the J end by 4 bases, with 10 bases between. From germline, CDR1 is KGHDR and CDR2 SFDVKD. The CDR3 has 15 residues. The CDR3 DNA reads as TGTGCCACCAGTGATTCAGGCAGGCCCACCGGGGAGCTGTTTTTT. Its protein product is CATSDSGRPTGELFF.

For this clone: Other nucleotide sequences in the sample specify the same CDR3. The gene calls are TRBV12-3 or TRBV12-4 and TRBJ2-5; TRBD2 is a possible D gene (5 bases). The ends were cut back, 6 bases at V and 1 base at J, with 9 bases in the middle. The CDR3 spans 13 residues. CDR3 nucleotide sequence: TGTGCCAGCAGCCGGGGTGGCCAAGAGACCCAGTACTTC. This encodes CASSRGGQETQYF.

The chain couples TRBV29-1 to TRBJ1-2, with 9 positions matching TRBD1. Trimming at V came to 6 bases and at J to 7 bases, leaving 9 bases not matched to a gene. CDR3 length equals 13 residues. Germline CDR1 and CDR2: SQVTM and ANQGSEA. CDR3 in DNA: TGCAGCGTCTCCACAGGGGGCGGTGGTGGCTACACCTTC. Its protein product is CSVSTGGGGGYTF.

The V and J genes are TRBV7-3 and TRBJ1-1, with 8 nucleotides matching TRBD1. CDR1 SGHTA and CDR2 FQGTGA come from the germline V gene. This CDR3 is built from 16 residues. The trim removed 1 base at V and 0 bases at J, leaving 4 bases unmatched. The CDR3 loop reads CASSLIRGPMNTEAFF. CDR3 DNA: TGTGCCAGCAGCTTAATCAGGGGGCCTATGAACACTGAAGCTTTCTTT.

DNA of the CDR3: TGTGCCAGCAGCAGGAGCTCCTACGAGCAGTACTTC. Residues: CASSRSSYEQYF. The V gene is TRBV7-2, the J gene TRBJ2-7; unclear D gene. Germline V gene sequence: CDR1 SGHTA, CDR2 FQGNSA. V lost 5 bases to trimming and J lost 0 bases, with 5 bases between them. The CDR3 contains 12 residues.

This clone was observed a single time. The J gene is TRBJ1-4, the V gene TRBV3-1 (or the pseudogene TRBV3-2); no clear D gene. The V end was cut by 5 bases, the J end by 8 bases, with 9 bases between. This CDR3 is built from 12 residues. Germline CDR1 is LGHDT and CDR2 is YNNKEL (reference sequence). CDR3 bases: TGTGCCAGCAGCATAAGGCGGGAAAAACTGTTTTTT. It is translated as CASSIRREKLFF.

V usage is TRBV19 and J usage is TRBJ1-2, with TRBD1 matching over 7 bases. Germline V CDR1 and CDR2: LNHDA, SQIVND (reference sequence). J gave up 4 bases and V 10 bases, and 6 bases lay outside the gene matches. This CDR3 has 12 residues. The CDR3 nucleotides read TGTGCCACCCTAACAGGGGTCTATGGCTACACCTTC. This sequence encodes CATLTGVYGYTF.

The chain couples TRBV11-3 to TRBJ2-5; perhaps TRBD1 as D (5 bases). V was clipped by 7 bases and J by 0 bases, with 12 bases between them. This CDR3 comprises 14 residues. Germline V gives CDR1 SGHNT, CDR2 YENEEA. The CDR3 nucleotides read TGTGCCAGCACCACGCAGGGCAACCAAGAGACCCAGTACTTC. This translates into CASTTQGNQETQYF.

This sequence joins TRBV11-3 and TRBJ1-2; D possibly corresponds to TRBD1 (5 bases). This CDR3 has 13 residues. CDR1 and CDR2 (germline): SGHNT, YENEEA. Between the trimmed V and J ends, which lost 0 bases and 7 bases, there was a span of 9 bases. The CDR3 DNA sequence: TGTGCCAGCAGCTTAGATCAGGGATCTGGCTACACCTTC. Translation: CASSLDQGSGYTF.

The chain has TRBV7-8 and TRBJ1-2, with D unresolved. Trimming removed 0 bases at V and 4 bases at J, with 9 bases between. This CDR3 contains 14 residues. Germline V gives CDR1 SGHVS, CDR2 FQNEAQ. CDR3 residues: CASSLAEGVYGYTF. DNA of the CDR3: TGTGCCAGCAGCTTAGCGGAGGGAGTCTATGGCTACACCTTC.

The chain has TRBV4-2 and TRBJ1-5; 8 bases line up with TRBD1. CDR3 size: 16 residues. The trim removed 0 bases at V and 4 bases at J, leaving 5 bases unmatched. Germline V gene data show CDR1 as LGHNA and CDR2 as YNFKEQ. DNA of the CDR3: TGTGCCAGCAGCCAAGAGGGACAGGCTACAAATCAGCCCCAGCATTTT. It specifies CASSQEGQATNQPQHF.

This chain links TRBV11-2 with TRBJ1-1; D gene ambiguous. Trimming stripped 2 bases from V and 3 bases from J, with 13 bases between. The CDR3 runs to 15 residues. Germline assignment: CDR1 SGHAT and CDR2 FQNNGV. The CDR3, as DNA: TGTGCCAGCAGCTTACGGGGTCGATCGGACACTGAAGCTTTCTTT. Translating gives CASSLRGRSDTEAFF.